The present TCR beta chain was sequenced within a study of shared clonotypes between healthy human individuals. Clones were read by immunoSEQ multiplex PCR, and TCRdb kept only the in-frame ones, dropping some. Of approximately 500,000 clones listed, 90% to 97% are singletons. Trimming took 1 base from V and 1 from J, leaving 14 bases between them. The CDR3 sequence is 16 residues long. Germline values: CDR1 SGHAT, CDR2 FQNNGV. The TCR was taken from a woman aged 30 to 39 in good health. This chain uses TRBV11-2 with TRBJ2-7, with a possible D match to TRBD2 (6 bases). Sequencing was performed on naive CD4+ T cells sorted from blood. The subset here: CD45RA+ positively selected. Here the CDR3 DNA reads TGTGCCAGCAGCTTAGTCCCGGGAGCTATATCCTACGAGCAGTACTTC. Translating gives CASSLVPGAISYEQYF.